This T cell receptor (beta chain) was identified in a study of T cell responses to AZD1222 COVID-19 vaccine. Overall study findings and caveats: Seropositivity was recorded at baseline in only 6 or 7 AZD1222 recipients.

The protocol was immunoSEQ multiplex PCR, while the TCRdb copy is restricted to in-frame clones and leaves out a portion. The table has tens of thousands of clones, around 85% seen once; the top ten hold 27%. Germline V CDR1 and CDR2: LNHDA, SQIVND (reference sequence). V lost 6 bases, J lost 0 bases, and 21 bases lay in between. The CDR3 totals 19 residues. Regarding this clone: Its antigen is as yet unknown.

The clonotype was recovered from an adult in good health. The V and J genes are TRBV19 and TRBJ2-6; D call uncertain. Material: peripheral blood, obtained on day 0 of AZD1222 vaccination. The CDR3 here is CASSLIIGASLSGANVLTF. CDR3 coding DNA: TGTGCCAGTAGCCTTATTATCGGAGCCTCTCTCTCTGGGGCCAACGTCCTGACTTTC.